A selection of T cell receptor beta chains follows, all from one sample in a study of blood T cell repertoires in COVID-19. TCRdb's table, derived via immunoSEQ multiplex PCR, lists solely in-frame clones and lacks some. Of about 76,000 clones in the sample, 80% to 85% were seen once. The sequenced material came from peripheral blood. These receptors came from a human donor in a cohort sampled during active COVID-19. Each CDR3 is given with its conserved first and last residue. D genes are given only for firm matches. Clone size is shown for a subset of rows, as once, few, many or a class of expanded clone.

clone size,CDR3 length,V gene,J gene,D gene,CDR3 DNA,CDR3 protein
-,14,TRBV3-1/TRBV3-2,TRBJ2-7,TRBD2,TGTGCCAGCAGTCTAGCGGGGGGCCGAACCGAGCAGTACTTC,CASSLAGGRTEQYF
once,13,TRBV27,TRBJ2-5,-,TGTGCCAGCAGGCAGGGCCTCCTGGAGACCCAGTACTTC,CASRQGLLETQYF
-,17,TRBV4-1,TRBJ2-3,TRBD2,TGCGCCAGCAGCCAGGGGACTAGCGGGGGGGCGGTAGATACGCAGTATTTT,CASSQGTSGGAVDTQYF
-,15,TRBV6-6,TRBJ2-3,TRBD2,TGTGCCAGCAGTTACGCAGCGGGGAACACAGATACGCAGTATTTT,CASSYAAGNTDTQYF
-,15,TRBV7-3,TRBJ1-1,-,TGTGCCAGCAGCTTAGGGGTCATGGGGGCCACTGAAGCTTTCTTT,CASSLGVMGATEAFF
-,14,TRBV25-1,TRBJ1-6,-,TGTGCCAGCAGCTTGGGGGCAGGGGAATCACCCCTCCACTTT,CASSLGAGESPLHF
few,13,TRBV3-1/TRBV3-2,TRBJ1-1,-,TGTGCCAGCAGCGGTGACTATTCCACTGAAGCTTTCTTT,CASSGDYSTEAFF
-,14,TRBV5-1,TRBJ1-2,-,TGCGCCAGCAGCTTATTGTTGAAAGCCTATGGCTACACCTTC,CASSLLLKAYGYTF
-,15,TRBV4-2,TRBJ2-7,TRBD1,TGTGCCAGCAGCCAACGGGACAGGGGGGAGTACGAGCAGTACTTC,CASSQRDRGEYEQYF
-,12,TRBV4-1,TRBJ2-2,-,TGCGCCAGCAGCCACCCCCACGGGGAGCTGTTTTTT,CASSHPHGELFF
-,15,TRBV10-2,TRBJ2-7,TRBD1,TGCGCCAGCAGTGACCCACCCCGACAGGGCTACGAGCAGTACTTC,CASSDPPRQGYEQYF
few,15,TRBV11-2,TRBJ2-2,-,TGTGCCAGCAGCTCGGAGGGGACCGAAACCGGGGAGCTGTTTTTT,CASSSEGTETGELFF